The rows below give T cell receptor beta chains drawn from one sample of a study of CD8 T cells in ankylosing spondylitis. MiXCR was run by TCRdb on the 5' RACE reads, yielding one entry per CDR3 protein. The table has 200,000 to 300,000 distinct CDR3 sequences, over 8.5% seen once; the top ten hold under 7%. Sequenced sample: blood, either unsorted or a sorted T cell fraction (not recorded which). The receptors were sampled from a male donor with ankylosing spondylitis or in good health (not recorded which). Both conserved end residues are part of each CDR3. D genes are given only for firm matches. Expanded clones get a size class; other rows say once, few or many, or leave the size out.

d_gene: TRBD2; v_gene: TRBV7-3; j_gene: TRBJ2-1; abundance: many; CDR3aa: CASSFGLAANNEQFF; CDR3nt: TGTGCCAGCAGCTTTGGTCTAGCGGCCAACAATGAGCAGTTCTTC
d_gene: .; v_gene: TRBV12-3/TRBV12-4; j_gene: TRBJ2-2; abundance: many; CDR3aa: CASTVPLTSQNTGELFF; CDR3nt: TGTGCCAGCACCGTCCCCCTAACTAGCCAGAACACCGGGGAGCTGTTTTTT
d_gene: TRBD2; v_gene: TRBV5-1; j_gene: TRBJ2-3; abundance: many; CDR3aa: CASSLNRGLAADTQYF; CDR3nt: TGCGCCAGCAGCCTAAACCGGGGACTAGCGGCAGATACGCAGTATTTT
d_gene: TRBD1; v_gene: TRBV12-3/TRBV12-4; j_gene: TRBJ1-2; abundance: few; CDR3aa: CASSWTRGQSSNYGYTF; CDR3nt: TGTGCCAGCAGTTGGACAAGGGGGCAGTCATCTAACTATGGCTACACCTTC
d_gene: .; v_gene: TRBV12-5; j_gene: TRBJ2-1; abundance: few; CDR3aa: CASGLDSRVNEQFF; CDR3nt: TGTGCTAGTGGTTTGGACTCCAGGGTGAATGAGCAGTTCTTC
d_gene: .; v_gene: TRBV7-2; j_gene: TRBJ2-7; abundance: .; CDR3aa: CASSLGQGLSNKPYEQYF; CDR3nt: TGTGCCAGCAGCTTAGGGCAGGGGCTATCTAACAAACCCTACGAGCAGTACTTC
d_gene: .; v_gene: TRBV3-1; j_gene: TRBJ2-3; abundance: few; CDR3aa: CASSHSTPLGTDTQYF; CDR3nt: TGTGCCAGCAGCCATTCAACTCCACTAGGCACAGATACGCAGTATTTT
d_gene: .; v_gene: TRBV12-3/TRBV12-4; j_gene: TRBJ1-4; abundance: few; CDR3aa: CASSLHQGSQNEKLFF; CDR3nt: TGTGCCAGCAGTTTACACCAGGGGAGTCAGAATGAAAAACTGTTTTTT
d_gene: .; v_gene: TRBV6-5; j_gene: TRBJ1-3; abundance: many; CDR3aa: CASSYSRDSSGNTIYF; CDR3nt: TGTGCCAGCAGTTACTCGAGGGATAGCTCTGGAAACACCATATATTTT
d_gene: .; v_gene: TRBV10-3; j_gene: TRBJ1-1; abundance: many; CDR3aa: CAISREGDTEAFF; CDR3nt: TGTGCCATCAGCAGGGAAGGGGACACTGAAGCTTTCTTT
d_gene: .; v_gene: TRBV29-1; j_gene: TRBJ1-1; abundance: few; CDR3aa: CSVEDGQNTEAFF; CDR3nt: TGCAGCGTTGAAGACGGTCAGAACACTGAAGCTTTCTTT
d_gene: TRBD2; v_gene: TRBV27; j_gene: TRBJ2-3; abundance: many; CDR3aa: CASRGLTSDTQYF; CDR3nt: TGTGCCAGCAGGGGACTAACTTCAGATACGCAGTATTTT
d_gene: .; v_gene: TRBV11-1; j_gene: TRBJ1-2; abundance: few; CDR3aa: CASSLEEAQFFLTTYGYTF; CDR3nt: TGTGCCAGCAGCTTAGAGGAGGCTCAATTTTTCCTAACTACCTATGGCTACACCTTC
d_gene: TRBD2; v_gene: TRBV7-3; j_gene: TRBJ2-5; abundance: few; CDR3aa: CASSRSGAQETQYF; CDR3nt: TGTGCCAGCAGCCGAAGCGGGGCTCAAGAGACCCAGTACTTC
d_gene: .; v_gene: TRBV5-1; j_gene: TRBJ1-6; abundance: .; CDR3aa: CASSLVGGDGSPLHF; CDR3nt: TGCGCCAGCAGCTTGGTAGGGGGGGACGGGTCACCCCTCCACTTT
d_gene: .; v_gene: TRBV15; j_gene: TRBJ2-3; abundance: few; CDR3aa: CATSRSDGGTDTQYF; CDR3nt: TGTGCCACCAGCAGATCCGACGGCGGCACAGATACGCAGTATTTT
d_gene: .; v_gene: TRBV29-1; j_gene: TRBJ2-1; abundance: few; CDR3aa: CSVEDASTRINEQFF; CDR3nt: TGCAGCGTTGAAGATGCTTCAACTAGAATCAATGAGCAGTTCTTC
d_gene: .; v_gene: TRBV7-6; j_gene: TRBJ1-4; abundance: .; CDR3aa: CASKGQGMEKLFF; CDR3nt: TGTGCCAGCAAAGGGCAGGGGATGGAAAAACTGTTTTTT
d_gene: TRBD2; v_gene: TRBV20-1; j_gene: TRBJ2-1; abundance: many; CDR3aa: CSARDRLAGLNEQFF; CDR3nt: TGCAGTGCTAGAGATCGACTAGCGGGCCTCAATGAGCAGTTCTTC
d_gene: .; v_gene: TRBV12-3/TRBV12-4; j_gene: TRBJ1-3; abundance: many; CDR3aa: CASGNTIYF; CDR3nt: TGTGCCAGTGGAAACACCATATATTTT
d_gene: TRBD1; v_gene: TRBV20-1; j_gene: TRBJ1-6; abundance: many; CDR3aa: CSARVPGQGRGRANSPLHF; CDR3nt: TGCAGTGCTAGGGTCCCGGGACAGGGGAGGGGTCGTGCAAATTCACCCCTCCACTTT
d_gene: TRBD2; v_gene: TRBV7-3; j_gene: TRBJ2-5; abundance: many; CDR3aa: CASSATSGAPQETQYF; CDR3nt: TGTGCCAGCAGCGCTACTAGCGGGGCACCCCAAGAGACCCAGTACTTC
d_gene: .; v_gene: TRBV6-1; j_gene: TRBJ1-5; abundance: many; CDR3aa: CASIRGKTVSNQPQHF; CDR3nt: TGTGCCAGCATCCGGGGGAAGACAGTTAGCAATCAGCCCCAGCATTTT
d_gene: TRBD2; v_gene: TRBV5-6; j_gene: TRBJ2-5; abundance: .; CDR3aa: CASSSEAGVTDQETQYF; CDR3nt: TGTGCCAGCAGCTCCGAGGCGGGGGTGACAGATCAAGAGACCCAGTACTTC
d_gene: TRBD2; v_gene: TRBV7-3; j_gene: TRBJ2-1; abundance: .; CDR3aa: CASSPIAGGINEQFF; CDR3nt: TGTGCCAGCAGCCCTATAGCGGGAGGGATAAATGAGCAGTTCTTC
d_gene: TRBD2; v_gene: TRBV12-3/TRBV12-4; j_gene: TRBJ2-1; abundance: many; CDR3aa: CASQIGLAEGNEQFF; CDR3nt: TGTGCCAGCCAGATTGGGCTAGCGGAAGGCAATGAGCAGTTCTTC
d_gene: .; v_gene: TRBV5-1; j_gene: TRBJ1-5; abundance: many; CDR3aa: CASSLMGVSNQPQHF; CDR3nt: TGCGCCAGCAGCTTAATGGGGGTAAGCAATCAGCCCCAGCATTTT
d_gene: .; v_gene: TRBV20-1; j_gene: TRBJ2-1; abundance: many; CDR3aa: CSAIPRGKNEQFF; CDR3nt: TGCAGTGCTATTCCCCGGGGGAAGAATGAGCAGTTCTTC
d_gene: .; v_gene: TRBV5-1; j_gene: TRBJ2-1; abundance: many; CDR3aa: CASSLTGPYNEQFF; CDR3nt: TGCGCCAGCAGCTTGACTGGGCCCTACAATGAGCAGTTCTTC
d_gene: .; v_gene: TRBV20-1; j_gene: TRBJ2-3; abundance: many; CDR3aa: CSAALGTQYF; CDR3nt: TGCAGTGCCGCACTTGGTACGCAGTATTTT
d_gene: .; v_gene: TRBV28; j_gene: TRBJ2-2; abundance: many; CDR3aa: CASSPIQNTGELFF; CDR3nt: TGTGCCAGCAGCCCTATACAGAACACCGGGGAGCTGTTTTTT
d_gene: .; v_gene: TRBV2; j_gene: TRBJ1-4; abundance: few; CDR3aa: CASGEALLFF; CDR3nt: TGTGCCAGCGGTGAGGCTCTTCTGTTTTTT
d_gene: .; v_gene: TRBV29-1; j_gene: TRBJ2-7; abundance: many; CDR3aa: CSVVPTDSLEQYF; CDR3nt: TGCAGCGTTGTGCCGACGGACAGCCTTGAGCAGTACTTC
d_gene: .; v_gene: TRBV3-1; j_gene: TRBJ2-1; abundance: .; CDR3aa: CASSQNGNEQFF; CDR3nt: TGTGCCAGCAGCCAAAACGGGAATGAGCAGTTCTTC
d_gene: .; v_gene: TRBV28; j_gene: TRBJ2-6; abundance: few; CDR3aa: CASSPGEGANVLTF; CDR3nt: TGTGCCAGCAGCCCGGGGGAGGGGGCCAACGTCCTGACTTTC
d_gene: .; v_gene: TRBV11-2; j_gene: TRBJ2-1; abundance: many; CDR3aa: CASSSGPATNEQFF; CDR3nt: TGTGCCAGCAGCTCGGGACCTGCTACCAATGAGCAGTTCTTC
d_gene: TRBD1; v_gene: TRBV9; j_gene: TRBJ2-1; abundance: .; CDR3aa: CASSARTGTEQFF; CDR3nt: TGTGCCAGCAGCGCCCGGACAGGGACTGAGCAGTTCTTC
d_gene: TRBD1; v_gene: TRBV5-1; j_gene: TRBJ2-3; abundance: once; CDR3aa: CASSLPEGTGVDTQYF; CDR3nt: TGCGCCAGCAGCTTGCCCGAGGGGACAGGGGTAGATACGCAGTATTTT
d_gene: .; v_gene: TRBV7-9; j_gene: TRBJ2-1; abundance: .; CDR3aa: CASSRGSGYNEQFF; CDR3nt: TGTGCCAGCAGCCGAGGATCGGGGTACAATGAGCAGTTCTTC
d_gene: .; v_gene: TRBV3-1; j_gene: TRBJ2-7; abundance: .; CDR3aa: CASSSQGGGPSSYEQYF; CDR3nt: TGTGCCAGCAGCTCCCAGGGAGGGGGCCCCTCCTCCTACGAGCAGTACTTC
d_gene: .; v_gene: TRBV5-1; j_gene: TRBJ1-2; abundance: many; CDR3aa: CASSLGGGGYTF; CDR3nt: TGCGCCAGCAGCTTGGGTGGGGGCGGCTACACCTTC
d_gene: .; v_gene: TRBV29-1; j_gene: TRBJ2-2; abundance: many; CDR3aa: CSVRTDNTGELFF; CDR3nt: TGCAGCGTGCGGACAGACAACACCGGGGAGCTGTTTTTT
d_gene: TRBD1; v_gene: TRBV5-1; j_gene: TRBJ2-1; abundance: many; CDR3aa: CASSLEGRTGGADEQFF; CDR3nt: TGCGCCAGCAGCTTGGAAGGGCGGACAGGGGGCGCGGATGAGCAGTTCTTC
d_gene: TRBD1; v_gene: TRBV10-3; j_gene: TRBJ2-7; abundance: many; CDR3aa: CAISERDRASYEQYF; CDR3nt: TGTGCCATCAGTGAGAGGGACAGGGCGTCCTACGAGCAGTACTTC
d_gene: .; v_gene: TRBV5-1; j_gene: TRBJ1-1; abundance: many; CDR3aa: CASRGATEAFF; CDR3nt: TGCGCCAGCAGGGGGGCTACTGAAGCTTTCTTT
d_gene: TRBD1; v_gene: TRBV5-1; j_gene: TRBJ2-1; abundance: many; CDR3aa: CASSFDRDSYNEQFF; CDR3nt: TGCGCCAGCAGCTTCGACAGGGACTCCTACAATGAGCAGTTCTTC
d_gene: .; v_gene: TRBV10-3; j_gene: TRBJ2-5; abundance: many; CDR3aa: CAISESAGHEQETQYF; CDR3nt: TGTGCCATCAGTGAGTCGGCGGGTCACGAACAAGAGACCCAGTACTTC
d_gene: TRBD2; v_gene: TRBV10-3; j_gene: TRBJ2-1; abundance: many; CDR3aa: CAISGAGDSYNEQFF; CDR3nt: TGTGCCATCAGTGGAGCGGGGGACTCCTACAATGAGCAGTTCTTC
d_gene: TRBD2; v_gene: TRBV15; j_gene: TRBJ2-1; abundance: many; CDR3aa: CATASREGEQFF; CDR3nt: TGTGCCACCGCCTCGAGGGAGGGTGAGCAGTTCTTC
d_gene: .; v_gene: TRBV5-6; j_gene: TRBJ2-3; abundance: many; CDR3aa: CASSLVGFRRGSPDTQYF; CDR3nt: TGTGCCAGCAGCTTGGTCGGATTCAGGAGGGGGTCTCCAGATACGCAGTATTTT
d_gene: TRBD1; v_gene: TRBV9; j_gene: TRBJ2-1; abundance: many; CDR3aa: CASSVAFGTGYNEQFF; CDR3nt: TGTGCCAGCAGCGTAGCCTTTGGGACAGGGTACAATGAGCAGTTCTTC
d_gene: .; v_gene: TRBV4-1; j_gene: TRBJ2-2; abundance: many; CDR3aa: CASSQGWGNTGELFF; CDR3nt: TGCGCCAGCAGCCAAGGTTGGGGGAACACCGGGGAGCTGTTTTTT